This TCR beta chain was observed in a study of blood T cell repertoires in COVID-19. As for the study in general: The samples span acute and convalescent COVID-19 from the United States, Italy and Spain. T cells, B-cell-depleted T cells, or PBMCs provided the cDNA or gDNA that served as material.

Original data processing: Researchers report that nucleated cell counts were estimated from reference gene primer amplification. Only in-frame clones appear in the TCRdb table, and some are missing; sequencing was by immunoSEQ multiplex PCR. D and trimming were read from the DNA, whereas the V and J calls and clone size are those reported in that table. The sample holds some 80,000 clones; roughly 89% are singletons and the top ten take approximately 4.9%. V shed 1 base, J shed 5 bases, and the junction held 0 bases outside the gene matches. There are 13 residues in the CDR3. The germline CDR1 and CDR2 sequences are MNHNS and SASEGT.

Sequences were obtained from peripheral blood. V is TRBV6-1 and J is TRBJ2-5; TRBD1 agrees at 8 bases. This TCR derives from a woman aged 80 or over with active or convalescent COVID-19. The CDR3 loop is CASSEDRGETQYF. In DNA, the CDR3 is TGTGCCAGCAGTGAAGACAGGGGGGAGACCCAGTACTTC.